This is a list of T cell receptor beta chains from one sample in a study of chemoradiotherapy in HPV16-positive cancers. Only in-frame clones appear in the TCRdb table, and some are missing; sequencing was by immunoSEQ multiplex PCR. This table has about 32,000 clones, around three quarters appearing once. Sequences were derived from blood, sampled from a patient who underwent chemoradiotherapy. The receptors originated from a human donor with HPV-associated anogenital cancer. The CDR3 runs from the conserved cysteine through the conserved F or W. D genes are given only for firm matches. Clone size appears in some rows only: once, few, many, or a class for an expanded clone.

d_call,clone_size,j_call,v_call,cdr3_aa,cdr3_nt
-,-,TRBJ2-7,TRBV5-4,CASSLSAGYEQYF,TGTGCCAGCAGCCTGAGTGCAGGCTACGAGCAGTACTTC
-,-,TRBJ1-5,TRBV7-3,CASSFPRQYSNQPQHF,TGTGCCAGCAGCTTCCCCCGACAGTATAGCAATCAGCCCCAGCATTTT
-,-,TRBJ2-3,TRBV15,CATSRAQGSTDTQYF,TGTGCCACCAGCAGAGCCCAGGGCAGCACAGATACGCAGTATTTT
-,-,TRBJ2-7,TRBV29-1,CSVGGGGTYEQYF,TGCAGCGTTGGTGGCGGTGGGACCTACGAGCAGTACTTC
-,-,TRBJ1-4,TRBV7-9,CASSLATPDRRNEKLFF,TGTGCCAGCAGCTTAGCAACCCCGGACCGGAGAAATGAAAAACTGTTTTTT
TRBD1,-,TRBJ2-3,TRBV5-4,CASRDRGMELNTQYF,TGTGCCAGCAGGGACAGGGGAATGGAGCTAAATACGCAGTATTTT
-,-,TRBJ2-7,TRBV19,CASSMGGMAYEQYF,TGTGCCAGTAGTATGGGTGGAATGGCCTACGAGCAGTACTTC
TRBD1,-,TRBJ2-4,TRBV7-2,CASSLPTGGFYGNIQYF,TGTGCCAGCAGCTTGCCCACAGGGGGCTTTTATGGAAACATTCAGTACTTC
-,-,TRBJ2-5,TRBV27,CASRPLMILETQYF,TGTGCCAGCAGGCCCCTCATGATCTTAGAGACCCAGTACTTC
-,-,TRBJ2-1,TRBV25-1,CASSESGLARTSYNEQFF,TGTGCCAGCAGTGAAAGCGGGCTAGCGCGCACATCCTACAATGAGCAGTTCTTC
-,few,TRBJ1-5,TRBV19,CASRDGGQGRNQPQHF,TGTGCCAGTAGAGATGGTGGGCAGGGAAGAAATCAGCCCCAGCATTTT
TRBD2,-,TRBJ2-5,TRBV5-5,CASSLGLAGGPRETQYF,TGTGCCAGCAGCCTAGGACTAGCGGGGGGGCCGAGGGAGACCCAGTACTTC
TRBD1,once,TRBJ1-4,TRBV5-6,CASSLMTGPNEKLFF,TGTGCCAGCAGCTTGATGACAGGGCCTAATGAAAAACTGTTTTTT
TRBD1,-,TRBJ1-5,TRBV7-6,CASSPQGWENQPQHF,TGTGCCAGCAGCCCACAGGGGTGGGAGAATCAGCCCCAGCATTTT
-,-,TRBJ2-3,TRBV5-4,CASSLEGISTDTQYF,TGTGCCAGCAGCTTGGAGGGGATAAGCACAGATACGCAGTATTTT
-,-,TRBJ1-1,TRBV30,CAWRRGGRGNTEAFF,TGTGCCTGGCGCCGTGGGGGGCGCGGGAACACTGAAGCTTTCTTT
-,-,TRBJ1-6,TRBV5-1,CASSPQGLVSPLHF,TGCGCCAGCAGCCCCCAGGGGTTAGTTTCACCCCTCCACTTT
-,-,TRBJ1-5,TRBV4-1,CASSQYTESNQPQHF,TGCGCCAGCAGCCAGTATACTGAGAGCAATCAGCCCCAGCATTTT
-,-,TRBJ2-3,TRBV19,CASSIRLAAGTDTQYF,TGTGCCAGTAGTATACGTTTAGCGGCGGGGACAGATACGCAGTATTTT
TRBD1,few,TRBJ1-1,TRBV7-9,CASSLGQGRRAFF,TGTGCCAGCAGCTTGGGACAGGGTCGGCGAGCTTTCTTT
TRBD1,-,TRBJ1-5,TRBV7-9,CASSVGTASNQPQHF,TGTGCCAGCAGCGTCGGGACAGCTAGCAATCAGCCCCAGCATTTT
TRBD2,-,TRBJ2-3,TRBV7-9,CASSLAGTSGGDTQYF,TGTGCCAGCAGCTTAGCAGGGACTAGCGGGGGTGATACGCAGTATTTT
TRBD1,-,TRBJ1-2,TRBV9,CASSVGQATYGYTF,TGTGCCAGCAGCGTCGGACAGGCGACCTATGGCTACACCTTC
-,-,TRBJ1-1,TRBV11-2,CASSLRGTEAFF,TGTGCCAGCAGCTTACGGGGGACTGAAGCTTTCTTT
TRBD1,-,TRBJ2-1,TRBV11-2,CASSSNSGQGYNEQFF,TGTGCCAGCAGCTCAAATTCGGGACAGGGGTACAATGAGCAGTTCTTC
-,-,TRBJ1-2,TRBV18,CASSPGADYGYTF,TGTGCCAGCTCACCAGGGGCAGACTATGGCTACACCTTC
-,-,TRBJ1-6,TRBV4-1,CASSLPEGNSPLHF,TGCGCCAGCAGCCTCCCGGAGGGGAATTCACCCCTCCACTTT
-,-,TRBJ2-1,TRBV7-2,CASSWGAEGEQFF,TGTGCCAGCAGCTGGGGGGCGGAGGGTGAGCAGTTCTTC
-,-,TRBJ1-6,TRBV2,CASMSGTRDSPLHF,TGTGCCAGCATGTCAGGGACCAGGGATTCACCCCTCCACTTT
-,-,TRBJ1-2,TRBV4-1,CASSQGEGWEGYTF,TGCGCCAGCAGCCAAGGAGAAGGGTGGGAAGGCTACACCTTC
-,-,TRBJ1-5,TRBV7-2,CASSRGVGDQPQHF,TGTGCCAGCAGCCGCGGGGTCGGCGATCAGCCCCAGCATTTT